These 28 T cell receptor beta chains were all obtained from the same sample, sequenced in a study of OX40 agonist ivuxolimab in advanced cancers. The library came from the immunoSEQ multiplex PCR assay. In its TCRdb copy, this immuneACCESS table keeps in-frame sequences only and misses some clones. Where compared with another copy, unresolved V genes explain less than half of these, and the others have no known cause. In all, the sample holds under 75,000 clones, and approximately 91% of those were seen once. Roughly 25% of the sample is taken by the ten largest. Sample: CD4+ or CD8+ T cells sorted from blood, taken in a trial of the OX40 agonist ivuxolimab. These TCRs come from an adult with an advanced solid tumor such as melanoma, head and neck, liver or kidney cancer.

The J gene is TRBJ2-7, the V gene TRBV12-5; D may be TRBD2 (6 bases). Trimming pared 6 bases from V and 2 bases from J, leaving 20 bases between. The CDR3 totals 16 residues. Germline-derived CDR1 and CDR2 are LGHNT and FRNRAP. The CDR3 reads CASGIQEGPYAYEQYF. CDR3 DNA: TGTGCTAGTGGAATACAGGAGGGGCCCTACGCCTACGAGCAGTACTTC.

V gene TRBV28 combines with J gene TRBJ2-7, with D unresolved. The CDR3 totals 11 residues. V lost 3 bases to trimming and J lost 10 bases, with 10 bases between them. Germline loops: CDR1 MDHEN, CDR2 SYDVKM. CDR3 protein: CASSLTETQYF. Written as DNA, the CDR3 is TGTGCCAGCAGTTTGACCGAAACCCAGTACTTC.

This sequence joins TRBV7-2 and TRBJ2-7, with D tentatively TRBD2 (6 bases). Trimming took 5 bases from V and 4 from J, leaving 21 bases between them. Germline V lookup: CDR1 SGHTA, CDR2 FQGNSA. There are 16 residues in the CDR3. Here the CDR3 reads CASSPPGGVGSYEQYF. The CDR3 DNA follows: TGTGCCAGCAGCCCACCCGGTGGGGTCGGGAGTTACGAGCAGTACTTC. Complete variable domain (other parts from reference TRBV7-2 and TRBJ2-7): GAGVSQSPSNKVTEKGKDVELRCDPISGHTALYWYRQSLGQGLEFLIYFQGNSAPDKSGLPSDRFSAERTGGSVSTLTIQRTQQEDSAVYLCASSPPGGVGSYEQYFGPGTRLTVT.

The genes are TRBV4-1 and TRBJ1-5; TRBD1 is a possible D gene (5 bases). The CDR3 is 15 residues long. Germline values: CDR1 MGHRA, CDR2 YSYEKL. V lost 0 bases and J lost 2, with 8 bases in between. As DNA, the CDR3 is TGCGCCAGCAGCCAAGAAGGGGATGGCAATCAGCCCCAGCATTTT. This translates into CASSQEGDGNQPQHF.

This chain uses TRBV6-6 with TRBJ1-2, with a possible D match to TRBD1 (5 bases). The CDR3 covers 12 residues. Germline V gives CDR1 MNHNY, CDR2 SVGAGI (reference sequence). The V end was cut by 2 bases, the J end by 9 bases, with 10 bases between. The CDR3 spells CASSYVDNSYTF. The CDR3 DNA follows: TGTGCCAGCAGTTACGTGGACAACAGCTACACCTTC.

This rearrangement joins TRBV27 to TRBJ1-5; D may be TRBD1 (6 bases). CDR3 size: 16 residues. Deletions cut 0 bases from V and 1 base from J, with 10 bases between. The germline V gene has CDR1 MNHEY and CDR2 SMNVEV (reference sequence). The CDR3 region is CASSLSQGLSNQPQHF. In DNA form, the CDR3 reads TGTGCCAGCAGTTTATCGCAGGGGTTGAGCAATCAGCCCCAGCATTTT.

This chain links TRBV18 with TRBJ1-2; D possibly corresponds to TRBD1 (6 bases). CDR3 length equals 16 residues. Germline lookup yields CDR1 KGHSH and CDR2 LQKENI. Trimming shortened V by 5 bases and J by 8 bases, and 24 bases separated the two germline ends. The CDR3 sequence: CASSSKPGQPKSGYTF. CDR3 DNA sequence: TGTGCCAGCTCAAGCAAGCCAGGACAGCCCAAATCCGGCTACACCTTC.

The table lists this clone with a count of one. The chain carries TRBV6-5 and TRBJ2-2; 8 nucleotides align to TRBD1. The ends lost 6 bases at V and 8 bases at J; junction bases unmatched: 8. Germline CDR1 is MNHEY and CDR2 is SVGAGI. The CDR3 contains 14 residues. The DNA of the CDR3 is TGTGCCAGCAGAAGCCCGACAGGGGAAGGGGAGCTGTTTTTT. Protein product: CASRSPTGEGELFF.

As DNA, the CDR3 is TGCGCCAGCTCCAGCGGTTACCAAGAGACCCAGTACTTC. Translating it yields CASSSGYQETQYF. The rearrangement links TRBV10-1 to TRBJ2-5; TRBD2 is a possible D gene (5 bases). The germline V and J ends were trimmed by 8 bases and 0 bases, with 10 bases remaining between them. In germline, CDR1 is WNHNN, CDR2 SYGVQD (reference sequence). The CDR3 covers 13 residues.

V is TRBV27 and J is TRBJ1-5; D may be TRBD1 (5 bases). The germline V gene has CDR1 MNHEY and CDR2 SMNVEV (reference sequence). The CDR3 consists of 14 residues. V was pared by 3 bases and J by 6 bases, with 12 bases between. The chain's CDR3 is CASSLAGGVQPQHF. The CDR3 nucleotides read TGTGCCAGCAGTTTGGCGGGGGGTGTTCAGCCCCAGCATTTT.

CDR3 sequence (DNA): TGTGCCAGCAGCGTAGATCTATTTTCAGTCGATGAGCAGTTCTTC. It yields the protein CASSVDLFSVDEQFF. The genes are TRBV9 and TRBJ2-1; D not resolved. V was trimmed by 0 bases and J by 8 bases, leaving 15 bases between them. The CDR3 totals 15 residues. Germline V gene sequence: CDR1 SGDLS, CDR2 YYNGEE.

This clone was observed once. This chain connects TRBV25-1 to TRBJ2-5; 11 bases are a match to TRBD2. The CDR3 loop spans 16 amino acids. Germline trimming cut 6 bases from V and 5 bases from J; bases unmatched to any gene: 11. Germline V CDR1 and CDR2: MGHDK, SYGVNS. The CDR3, as DNA: TGTGCCAGCAGCGCCTTAGCGGGAGGGCCGACGGAGACCCAGTACTTC. Protein: CASSALAGGPTETQYF.

The V call is TRBV4-1, the J call TRBJ2-1; 10 bases agree with TRBD1. Losses at the gene ends were 1 base for V and 6 bases for J; bases not matched to a gene: 3. The CDR3 runs 15 residues. The germline gives CDR1 MGHRA, CDR2 YSYEKL. CDR3 loop: CASSQGDRGLNEQFF. CDR3 bases: TGCGCCAGCAGCCAAGGGGACAGGGGACTCAATGAGCAGTTCTTC.

The chain joins TRBV4-1 to TRBJ2-5; no reliable D call. This CDR3 comprises 15 residues. The V end was cut by 0 bases, the J end by 0 bases, with 8 bases between. The germline CDR1 and CDR2 sequences are MGHRA and YSYEKL. Here the CDR3 DNA reads TGCGCCAGCAGCCAAGACTCGACCCACCAAGAGACCCAGTACTTC. Translation: CASSQDSTHQETQYF.

V gene TRBV10-3 combines with J gene TRBJ2-3; possible D gene TRBD2, 6 bases. V gave up 8 bases and J gave up 0 bases, with 18 bases separating them. CDR1 ENHRY and CDR2 SYGVKD come from the germline V gene. This CDR3 contains 16 residues. The CDR3 loop reads CAIGDSGSLSTDTQYF. As DNA, the CDR3 is TGTGCCATCGGCGATAGCGGATCCTTAAGCACAGATACGCAGTATTTT.

This chain's CDR3 is CASNGIEVNTIYF. The CDR3 coding sequence is TGTGCCAGCAACGGGATAGAAGTAAACACCATATATTTT. V and J are TRBV2 and TRBJ1-3; no clear D gene. Trimming removed 7 bases at V and 6 bases at J, with 13 bases between. There are 13 residues in the CDR3. Germline lookup yields CDR1 SNHLY and CDR2 FYNNEI.

This clone has just a few counts. J is TRBJ1-1 and V is TRBV29-1; 7 nucleotides agree with TRBD1. The CDR3 has 13 amino acids. V lost 6 bases, J lost 1 base, and 5 bases stayed unmatched. Germline V lookup: CDR1 SQVTM, CDR2 ANQGSEA. This CDR3 reads CSVGTGENTEAFF. The DNA of the CDR3 is TGCAGCGTGGGTACAGGGGAGAACACTGAAGCTTTCTTT. Full variable domain (remainder filled in from reference TRBV29-1 and TRBJ1-1): SAVISQKPSRDICQRGTSLTIQCQVDSQVTMMFWYRQQPGQSLTLIATANQGSEATYESGFVIDKFPISRPNLTFSTLTVSNMSPEDSSIYLCSVGTGENTEAFFGQGTRLTVV.

The genes are TRBV5-8 and TRBJ2-7, with D maybe TRBD1 (6 bases). From germline, CDR1 is SGHTS and CDR2 YDEGEE. The CDR3 has 15 amino acids. The V and J ends lost 0 bases and 3 bases respectively, with 13 bases between them. This chain's CDR3 is CASSLAFSGVYEQYF. In nucleotides, the CDR3 is TGTGCCAGCAGCTTGGCGTTCTCAGGGGTCTACGAGCAGTACTTC.

The rearrangement joins TRBV27 to TRBJ2-7, with 9 nucleotides matching TRBD2. The CDR3 consists of 15 residues. The J segment lost 2 bases and the V segment lost 2 bases, leaving 4 bases of the junction unmatched. Germline CDR1 MNHEY, CDR2 SMNVEV (reference sequence). DNA of the CDR3: TGTGCCAGCAGTTTAATTCCTAGCGGGGCCTACGAGCAGTACTTC. This translates into CASSLIPSGAYEQYF.

The rearrangement joins TRBV5-4 to TRBJ2-7; TRBD1 matches at 7 bases. Germline assignment: CDR1 SGHNT and CDR2 YYREEE (reference sequence). The CDR3 has 14 amino acids. The V segment lost 3 bases and the J segment 3 bases; nucleotides outside the gene matches: 6. The CDR3 spells CASSYPGQNYEQYF. DNA for the CDR3: TGTGCCAGCAGCTACCCGGGACAGAACTACGAGCAGTACTTC.

CDR3 amino acids: CASSSTGVSDTEAFF. The CDR3 DNA is TGTGCCAGCAGCTCTACAGGGGTATCGGACACTGAAGCTTTCTTT. The chain has TRBV7-6 and TRBJ1-1; TRBD1 matches at 7 bases. Unmatched junction bases numbered 8, after V lost 4 bases and J lost 3 bases. The CDR3 contains 15 residues. Per germline, CDR1 SGHVS and CDR2 FNYEAQ.

V gene TRBV13 combines with J gene TRBJ1-5, with a weak D call TRBD1 (6 bases). The CDR3 consists of 15 residues. The V gene's germline CDR1 is PRHDT and CDR2 FYEKMQ (reference sequence). V lost 0 bases and J lost 5, with 11 bases in between. CDR3 region: CASSLGGQLDQPQHF. The CDR3 nucleotides read TGTGCCAGCAGCTTAGGCGGACAGTTAGATCAGCCCCAGCATTTT.

This chain uses TRBV18 with TRBJ2-5; 7 bases line up with TRBD1. Germline assignment: CDR1 KGHSH and CDR2 LQKENI. Germline trimming cut 0 bases from V and 7 bases from J; bases unmatched to any gene: 8. There are 15 residues in the CDR3. The CDR3 region is CASSPPDRPLGTQYF. CDR3 DNA sequence: TGTGCCAGCTCACCACCGGACAGGCCCCTGGGGACCCAGTACTTC.

In this sample, this clone turned up once. V gene TRBV10-2 combines with J gene TRBJ2-5; D tentatively fits TRBD1 or TRBD2 (5 bases each). The V gene lost 7 bases and the J gene lost 2 bases, with 17 bases spanning the gap. The germline V gene encodes CDR1 WSHSY and CDR2 SAAADI. This CDR3 has 15 amino acids. The CDR3 nucleotides read TGCGCCAGCAAGCCGGGACGGCTGATACAAGAGACCCAGTACTTC. Amino acid sequence: CASKPGRLIQETQYF.

The chain links TRBV19 to TRBJ2-7; D perhaps matches TRBD1 (5 bases). Trimming left V 1 base short and J 2 bases short, with 12 bases between. CDR3 length: 15 residues. Germline V gene lookup returns CDR1 LNHDA and CDR2 SQIVND (reference sequence). Here the CDR3 reads CASSIVPGSAYEQYF. DNA for the CDR3: TGTGCCAGTAGTATAGTACCAGGGTCAGCCTACGAGCAGTACTTC.

V gene TRBV19 combines with J gene TRBJ2-7; perhaps TRBD1 as D (5 bases). V was pared by 4 bases and J by 3 bases, with 10 bases between. CDR1 is LNHDA and CDR2 is SQIVND in the germline V gene (reference sequence). The CDR3 extends over 13 amino acids. CDR3: CASSTRDSYEQYF. The CDR3 region has the DNA TGTGCCAGTAGTACAAGAGACAGCTACGAGCAGTACTTC.

The V and J genes are TRBV29-1 and TRBJ1-2; maybe TRBD1 (6 bases). From germline, CDR1 is SQVTM and CDR2 ANQGSEA. V lost 3 bases and J lost 4, with 18 bases in between. CDR3 size: 15 residues. CDR3 residues: CSVDEGRGWIYGYTF. The DNA for the CDR3 is TGCAGCGTTGATGAGGGAAGGGGGTGGATCTATGGCTACACCTTC.

The chain couples TRBV6-6 to TRBJ2-1; 10 nucleotides agree with TRBD2. With 4 bases clipped from V and 3 bases from J, the junction kept 3 bases outside the gene matches. CDR3 length: 15 amino acids. Looked up from germline, CDR1 is MNHNY and CDR2 is SVGAGI (reference sequence). CDR3 bases: TGTGCCAGCAGTTCAACTAGCGGGGTCTACAATGAGCAGTTCTTC. Residues: CASSSTSGVYNEQFF.